These T cell receptor beta chains were read from a single sample in a study of T cell repertoires in cytomegalovirus infection. What these receptors recognize is not known. A single record per CDR3 protein comes from TCRdb applying MiXCR to the reads. The repertoire consists of a few hundred thousand distinct CDR3 sequences, with 40% occurring once and the leading ten covering more than 40%. The sample here was cultured PBMCs, taken from culture after CMV antigen stimulation. The receptors originated from a human donor in good health (CMV status not recorded). Some clones in this sample may be carry-over from other donors' samples. Each CDR3 is given with its conserved first and last residue. A D gene is named only where the DNA matches it firmly. Clone sizes are given selectively: once, few, many, or a class where the clone is expanded.

V gene,clone size,J gene,D gene,CDR3 DNA,CDR3 protein
TRBV11-3,NA,TRBJ2-3,TRBD1,TGTGCCAGCAGCTTGGTGGCAGGGGGCATGGGAACGCAGTATTTT,CASSLVAGGMGTQYF
TRBV12-3/TRBV12-4,NA,TRBJ2-7,NA,TGTGCCAGCAGCCCCAGGCTCATCGGGGAGCAGTACTTC,CASSPRLIGEQYF
TRBV6-6,NA,TRBJ1-3,NA,TGTGCCAGCAGCATTGGGCGGTTTGACACCATATATTTT,CASSIGRFDTIYF
TRBV4-3,NA,TRBJ1-4,TRBD1,TGCGCCAGCAGCCAAGAGCCAGGGGGCGAAAAACTGTTTTTT,CASSQEPGGEKLFF
TRBV10-2,NA,TRBJ2-7,TRBD1,TGCGCCAGCAGTACCGTTGAGGACAGGGCCTACGAGCAGTACTTC,CASSTVEDRAYEQYF
TRBV28,NA,TRBJ1-6,TRBD1,TGTGCCAGCAGGGCCGGGACAGGGGCATCACCCCTCCACTTT,CASRAGTGASPLHF
TRBV20-1,NA,TRBJ2-5,NA,TGCAGTGCTGCATGGGGCGGGCCGTCGTTAGAGACCCAGTACTTC,CSAAWGGPSLETQYF
TRBV7-2,NA,TRBJ2-7,NA,TGTGCCAGCAGCTCCTGGCCAGACAGAGAGCAGTACTTC,CASSSWPDREQYF
TRBV12-3/TRBV12-4,NA,TRBJ1-5,NA,TGTGCCAGCAGTTTCTTGGGGGGGCGCGGTCAGCCCCAGCATTTT,CASSFLGGRGQPQHF
TRBV2,few,TRBJ2-2,TRBD1,TGTGCCAGCAGACCCAGGGGGAGGAACACCGGGGAGCTGTTTTTT,CASRPRGRNTGELFF
TRBV7-9,NA,TRBJ1-1,NA,TGTGCCAGCAGTCCGCCCAGACGCCCGAACACTGAAGCTTTCTTT,CASSPPRRPNTEAFF
TRBV7-9,NA,TRBJ2-3,TRBD1,TGTGCCAGCAGCTCTCGGACAGGGGTGGATACGCAGTATTTT,CASSSRTGVDTQYF
TRBV19,once,TRBJ1-1,NA,TGTGCCAGTAGTACCAACAGAGGGCTAAACGGGGCTTTCTTT,CASSTNRGLNGAFF
TRBV19,once,TRBJ2-1,NA,TGTGCCAGTAGTGATCATAGATGGGGCTACAATGAGCAGTTCTTC,CASSDHRWGYNEQFF
TRBV7-6,few,TRBJ2-1,NA,TGTGCCAGCAGCTCCGGAGGGAGTGAGCAGTTCTTC,CASSSGGSEQFF
TRBV5-6,few,TRBJ1-6,NA,TGTGCCAGCAGCTCTCCCATCCCTGGCTCCTATAATTCACCCCTCCACTTT,CASSSPIPGSYNSPLHF
TRBV11-2,NA,TRBJ1-1,NA,TGTGCCAGCAGCTCCCGGGGGCCAGACACTGAAGCTTTCTTT,CASSSRGPDTEAFF
TRBV7-9,NA,TRBJ2-3,TRBD1,TGTGCCAGCCGCGGACAGGGAGGAGATACGCAGTATTTT,CASRGQGGDTQYF
TRBV7-9,NA,TRBJ2-1,TRBD2,TGTGCCAGCAGCTTAGTTGCTAGCGGCCCTTGGCGGTTCTTC,CASSLVASGPWRFF
TRBV20-1,NA,TRBJ2-3,NA,TGCAGTGTCGTCACAGATACGCAGTATTTT,CSVVTDTQYF
TRBV5-4,NA,TRBJ2-1,NA,TGTGCCAGCAGCTCGGCCGCAGTCCAGCCAAATGAGCAGTTCTTC,CASSSAAVQPNEQFF
TRBV20-1,NA,TRBJ2-4,NA,TGCAGTGCCGTCGACCGACTCAAAAACATTCAGTACTTC,CSAVDRLKNIQYF
TRBV5-1,NA,TRBJ1-6,NA,TGCGCCAGCAGCTTGCCGCGCAGGGGCCAAGGTACCTCCGTTTCACCCCTCCACTTT,CASSLPRRGQGTSVSPLHF
TRBV19,NA,TRBJ1-5,TRBD1,TGTGCCAGTAGTATAGTCCGGGACAGCCTTTCCTATAGCAATCAGCCCCAGCATTTT,CASSIVRDSLSYSNQPQHF
TRBV20-1,NA,TRBJ2-5,NA,TGCAGTGCTTCTAGTGACGGGACCCAGTACTTC,CSASSDGTQYF
TRBV7-2,many,TRBJ1-6,NA,TGTGCCAGCACGGGCCTAAATTCACCCCTCCACTTT,CASTGLNSPLHF
TRBV7-2,few,TRBJ2-5,NA,TGTGCCAGCAGCCAAGACAGGCGTGAGACCCAGTACTTC,CASSQDRRETQYF
TRBV5-1,few,TRBJ2-2,NA,TGCGCCAGCACCCAAACAGGGAACACCGGGGAGCTGTTTTTT,CASTQTGNTGELFF
TRBV7-9,few,TRBJ1-2,NA,TGTGCCAGCAGCTTAGTTGCAGAACTAAACTATGGCTACACCTTC,CASSLVAELNYGYTF
TRBV11-1,NA,TRBJ1-2,TRBD1,TGTGCCAGCAGCGCCGGACCGACAGGGGTTGATGGCTACACCTTC,CASSAGPTGVDGYTF
TRBV7-9,NA,TRBJ2-5,NA,TGTGCCAGCAGCTTAGCCATGGCCCAGTACTTC,CASSLAMAQYF
TRBV12-3/TRBV12-4,few,TRBJ1-1,NA,TGTGCCAGCAGTCGGTCAGCAAACACTGAAGCTTTCTTT,CASSRSANTEAFF